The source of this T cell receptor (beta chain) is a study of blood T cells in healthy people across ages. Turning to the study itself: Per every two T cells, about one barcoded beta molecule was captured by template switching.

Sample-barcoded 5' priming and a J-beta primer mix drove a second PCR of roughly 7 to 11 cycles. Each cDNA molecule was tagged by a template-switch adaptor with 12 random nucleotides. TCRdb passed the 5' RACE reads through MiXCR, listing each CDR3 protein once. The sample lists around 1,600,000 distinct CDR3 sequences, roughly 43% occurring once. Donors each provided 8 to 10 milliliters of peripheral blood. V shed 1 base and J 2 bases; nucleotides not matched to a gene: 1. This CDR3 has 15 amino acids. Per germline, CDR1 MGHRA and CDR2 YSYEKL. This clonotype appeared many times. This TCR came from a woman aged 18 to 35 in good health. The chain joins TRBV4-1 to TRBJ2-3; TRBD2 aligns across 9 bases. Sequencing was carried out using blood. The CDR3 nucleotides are TGCGCCAGCAGCCAAGTAGCGGGGGTCACAGATACGCAGTATTTT. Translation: CASSQVAGVTDTQYF.